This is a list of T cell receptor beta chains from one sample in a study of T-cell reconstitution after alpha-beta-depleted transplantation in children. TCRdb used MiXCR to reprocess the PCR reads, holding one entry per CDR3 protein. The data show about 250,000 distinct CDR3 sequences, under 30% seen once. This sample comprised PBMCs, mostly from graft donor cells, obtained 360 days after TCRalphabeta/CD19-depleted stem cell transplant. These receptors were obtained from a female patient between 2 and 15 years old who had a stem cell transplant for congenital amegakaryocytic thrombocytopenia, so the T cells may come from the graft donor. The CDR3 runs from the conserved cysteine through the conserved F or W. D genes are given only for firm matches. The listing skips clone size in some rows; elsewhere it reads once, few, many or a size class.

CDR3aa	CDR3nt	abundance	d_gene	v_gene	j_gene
CASTNGPSNTGELFF	TGCGCCAGCACCAACGGGCCATCGAACACCGGGGAGCTGTTTTTT	few	NA	TRBV4-3	TRBJ2-2
CASSSGQGGYNEQFF	TGTGCCAGCAGCTCGGGACAGGGAGGTTACAATGAGCAGTTCTTC	NA	TRBD1	TRBV12-3/TRBV12-4	TRBJ2-1
CASSQGGRGHQPQHF	TGTGCCAGCAGCCAGGGGGGCAGGGGGCATCAGCCCCAGCATTTT	few	TRBD1	TRBV4-2	TRBJ1-5
CASSQVLAPKNIQYF	TGTGCCAGCAGCCAAGTTTTAGCGCCCAAAAACATTCAGTACTTC	many	NA	TRBV3-1	TRBJ2-4
CASSLNRASGRKAGELFF	TGTGCCAGCAGCTTAAATCGGGCTAGCGGGAGGAAAGCCGGGGAGCTGTTTTTT	few	TRBD2	TRBV11-2	TRBJ2-2
CASSPRAPRGYGYTF	TGTGCCAGCAGTCCCCGGGCCCCCCGAGGCTATGGCTACACCTTC	NA	NA	TRBV27	TRBJ1-2
CASSFLWVQETQYF	TGTGCCAGCAGTTTCCTCTGGGTACAAGAGACCCAGTACTTC	NA	NA	TRBV12-3/TRBV12-4	TRBJ2-5
CASSLQGRQELFF	TGTGCCAGCAGTTTACAGGGGAGGCAGGAGCTGTTTTTT	many	NA	TRBV28	TRBJ2-2
CARSPTDREKLFF	TGTGCCAGGAGCCCGACGGACAGGGAAAAACTGTTTTTT	NA	TRBD1	TRBV7-9	TRBJ1-4
CSARVAATGELFF	TGCAGTGCTAGAGTGGCGGCCACCGGGGAGCTGTTTTTT	NA	NA	TRBV20-1	TRBJ2-2
CASSSYSETQYF	TGTGCCAGCAGCTCCTACAGCGAGACCCAGTACTTC	NA	NA	TRBV7-6	TRBJ2-5
CASSQVLAGGSSYEQYF	TGCGCCAGCAGCCAAGTACTAGCGGGGGGATCCTCCTACGAGCAGTACTTC	NA	TRBD2	TRBV4-1	TRBJ2-7
CASSQEIRDQETQYF	TGCGCCAGCAGCCAAGAAATCCGGGACCAAGAGACCCAGTACTTC	few	NA	TRBV4-1	TRBJ2-5
CASSLGLGPGYHTSEQYF	TGTGCCAGCAGCTTAGGTTTGGGGCCCGGCTACCATACTTCGGAGCAGTACTTC	NA	NA	TRBV11-1	TRBJ2-7
CASSLTGHLEKLFF	TGTGCCAGCAGCTTAACAGGTCATCTGGAAAAACTGTTTTTT	NA	NA	TRBV11-2	TRBJ1-4
CSVASSRATGELFF	TGCAGCGTTGCCAGCTCCCGGGCCACCGGGGAGCTGTTTTTT	NA	NA	TRBV29-1	TRBJ2-2
CASSKVAGLRTYEQYF	TGCGCCAGCAGCAAGGTTGCGGGACTCCGGACCTACGAGCAGTACTTC	few	NA	TRBV4-1	TRBJ2-7